These 15 T cell receptor beta chains originate from one sample sequenced in a study of shared clonotypes between healthy human individuals. This table comes from immunoSEQ multiplex PCR, and its TCRdb copy is limited to in-frame clones, with some not included. The table records some 2,000,000 clones, about 95% of them present only once. Naive-designated CD8 cells lacked CD45RO, were positively enriched for CCR7, and omitted terminally differentiated effector memory CD45RA+ cells. Sample: naive CD8+ T cells sorted from blood. The receptors stem from a man aged 18 to 29 in good health.

The J gene is TRBJ2-7, the V gene TRBV11-2, with TRBD2 matching 8 bases. Germline V lookup: CDR1 SGHAT, CDR2 FQNNGV. J lost 4 bases, V lost 0 bases, and 5 bases had no gene match. The CDR3 loop spans 15 amino acids. The DNA of the CDR3 is TGTGCCAGCAGCTTAGAGGTAGCGGGATTATACGAGCAGTACTTC. It specifies CASSLEVAGLYEQYF.

This chain joins TRBV7-2 and TRBJ1-6, with a tentative D call TRBD1 (5 bases). Germline lookup yields CDR1 SGHTA and CDR2 FQGNSA. V was shortened by 2 bases and J by 6 bases, with 17 bases between the two germline ends. This CDR3 spans 17 amino acids. The CDR3 nucleotides are TGTGCCAGCAGCTTAATAGTCGACAGCCTAGTTAATTCACCCCTCCACTTT. Protein sequence: CASSLIVDSLVNSPLHF.

Worth noting for this clone: Other nucleotide sequences in the sample specify the same CDR3. The chain employs TRBV27 and TRBJ2-5; 7 nucleotides match TRBD2. In germline, CDR1 is MNHEY, CDR2 SMNVEV (reference sequence). J lost 4 bases, V lost 2 bases, and 1 base had no gene match. The CDR3 consists of 13 residues. DNA of the CDR3: TGTGCCAGCAGTTTAGGACTAGGAGAGACCCAGTACTTC. Amino acids: CASSLGLGETQYF.

The chain employs TRBV7-6 and TRBJ2-7, with 7 nucleotides matching TRBD2. The CDR3 extends over 16 amino acids. CDR1 SGHVS and CDR2 FNYEAQ come from the germline V gene. The V segment lost 5 bases and the J segment 3 bases; nucleotides outside the gene matches: 13. The CDR3 sequence is CASSPHAGDGFYEQYF. The CDR3 DNA reads TGTGCCAGCAGCCCTCACGCGGGGGACGGGTTCTACGAGCAGTACTTC.

The J gene is TRBJ2-2, the V gene TRBV27; the D gene is possibly TRBD2 (5 bases). Looked up from germline, CDR1 is MNHEY and CDR2 is SMNVEV (reference sequence). Deletions cut 10 bases from V and 2 bases from J, with 11 bases between. This CDR3 region has 13 residues. The CDR3: CATVGRNTGELFF. The CDR3 nucleotides are TGTGCCACCGTGGGGAGAAACACCGGGGAGCTGTTTTTT.

The chain uses TRBV5-4 and TRBJ2-2; 7 bases are shared with TRBD1. The J segment lost 1 base and the V segment lost 8 bases, leaving 11 bases of the junction unmatched. The CDR3 loop spans 16 amino acids. Germline V gives CDR1 SGHNT, CDR2 YYREEE (reference sequence). The CDR3 sequence: CASTPGTALNTGELFF. CDR3 nucleotides: TGTGCCAGTACCCCCGGGACAGCTCTGAACACCGGGGAGCTGTTTTTT.

The chain links TRBV27 to TRBJ2-3; maybe TRBD1 (5 bases). The CDR3 has 15 residues. Trimming cost V 3 bases and J 3 bases, with 13 bases left between them. Germline CDR1 MNHEY, CDR2 SMNVEV (reference sequence). CDR3 in DNA: TGTGCCAGCAGTTTTTCCAGGGAAAGGACAGATACGCAGTATTTT. This translates into CASSFSRERTDTQYF.

The chain combines TRBV10-2 with TRBJ2-4; D is possibly TRBD1 (5 bases). V was pared by 5 bases and J by 0 bases, with 11 bases between. Germline assignment: CDR1 WSHSY and CDR2 SAAADI. This CDR3 region has 15 residues. CDR3 residues: CASSPGQLAKNIQYF. The CDR3 nucleotides read TGCGCCAGCAGTCCAGGACAACTAGCCAAAAACATTCAGTACTTC.

V gene TRBV9 combines with J gene TRBJ2-2; 9 nucleotides match TRBD1. Germline CDR1 and CDR2: SGDLS and YYNGEE. CDR3 length: 17 amino acids. Trimming removed 2 bases from V and 1 base from J; junction bases left unmatched: 6. CDR3 in DNA: TGTGCCAGCAGCGTTAGTATGACAGGGGGGAACACCGGGGAGCTGTTTTTT. This codes for CASSVSMTGGNTGELFF.

This clone was counted once. This chain links TRBV4-1 with TRBJ2-5, with 11 bases identical to TRBD2. This CDR3 has 18 amino acids. The trim removed 2 bases at V and 5 bases at J, leaving 13 bases unmatched. Germline CDR1 and CDR2: MGHRA and YSYEKL. The CDR3 reads CASSQLLTSGASPETQYF. CDR3 DNA: TGCGCCAGCAGCCAACTCCTGACTAGCGGGGCATCGCCGGAGACCCAGTACTTC.

The chain carries TRBV4-3 and TRBJ1-4, with no clear D. Germline CDR1 LGHNA, CDR2 YSLEER. V lost 0 bases, J lost 8 bases, and 7 bases lay in between. CDR3 length equals 13 residues. The chain's CDR3 is CASSQDGEEKLFF. The DNA for the CDR3 is TGCGCCAGCAGCCAAGATGGAGAAGAAAAACTGTTTTTT.

The CDR3 DNA reads TGTGCCAGCAGCCCCTTGGCTAGCGACGAACCCGAGCAGTACTTC. It translates to CASSPLASDEPEQYF. This chain joins TRBV7-9 and TRBJ2-7; a weak D match, TRBD2 (6 bases). This CDR3 is built from 15 residues. Germline CDR1 SEHNR, CDR2 FQNEAQ (reference sequence). V was cut by 5 bases and J by 6 bases, with 20 bases left in between. The full variable domain, in which reference TRBV7-9 and TRBJ2-7 provide the parts outside the CDR3, is DTGVSQNPRHKITKRGQNVTFRCDPISEHNRLYWYRQTLGQGPEFLTYFQNEAQLEKSRLLSDRFSAERPKGSFSTLEIQRTEQGDSAMYLCASSPLASDEPEQYFGPGTRLTVT.

This clone was picked up one time. Other DNA sequences from this sample encode an identical CDR3 as well. This chain connects TRBV4-1 to TRBJ2-7; 12 bases match TRBD2. The CDR3 contains 15 residues. The germline V gene encodes CDR1 MGHRA and CDR2 YSYEKL. J lost 0 bases, V lost 4 bases, and 1 base had no gene match. CDR3 loop: CASSLGLAGSYEQYF. The CDR3 DNA is TGCGCCAGCAGCCTGGGACTAGCGGGCTCCTACGAGCAGTACTTC.

This chain joins TRBV4-1 and TRBJ2-2; the match to TRBD1 covers 8 bases. Germline loops: CDR1 MGHRA, CDR2 YSYEKL. The CDR3 has 15 amino acids. V shed 1 base and J 3 bases; nucleotides not matched to a gene: 1. The CDR3 DNA is TGCGCCAGCAGCCAAGGGACAGGGTACACCGGGGAGCTGTTTTTT. Protein product: CASSQGTGYTGELFF.

The genes are TRBV11-2 and TRBJ2-2; tentatively, D is TRBD2 (6 bases). The CDR3 is 14 amino acids. V was pared by 5 bases and J by 3 bases, with 10 bases between. CDR1 and CDR2 from the germline V gene are SGHAT and FQNNGV. The CDR3 here is CASSAGPYTGELFF. The CDR3 bases are TGTGCCAGCAGCGCGGGACCGTACACCGGGGAGCTGTTTTTT.